The 8 T cell receptor beta chains presented below share a single source sample, sequenced in a study of cytomegalovirus exposure and HLA in healthy donors (dated 2017 in TCRdb). Library prep was done by the immunoSEQ multiplex PCR assay. For the multiplex PCR, a mixture combining 60 forward primers for TCR Vbeta segments and 13 reverse primers for TCR Jbeta segments was used. Drawn from immuneACCESS, this table holds only the in-frame rearrangements with V and J called that TCRdb kept. Clones are partly lost; checked studies trace under half to an unresolved V gene and leave the rest unexplained. The sample contains about 200,000 clones, about 76% of them found a single time. The top ten constitute 0.35% to 0.5% of the sample. The sequenced sample consisted of PBMCs. The source is a male donor in good health and CMV-seropositive.

This sequence joins TRBV27 and TRBJ1-6; TRBD1 agrees at 9 bases. The CDR3 totals 15 residues. V shed 6 bases and J 9 bases; nucleotides not matched to a gene: 9. Germline-derived CDR1 and CDR2 are MNHEY and SMNVEV (reference sequence). CDR3 DNA sequence: TGTGCCAGCAGGCTACAGGGGGCGTTTGGTTCACCCCTCCACTTT. Translated: CASRLQGAFGSPLHF.

The chain carries TRBV9 and TRBJ2-4; 7 bases fit TRBD1. The CDR3 covers 15 residues. V dropped 3 bases and J dropped 6; count of bases not matched to a gene: 9. Looked up from germline, CDR1 is SGDLS and CDR2 is YYNGEE. The CDR3, as DNA: TGTGCCAGCAGCGCCCCCGGACGGGACAGAAACATTCAGTACTTC. It specifies CASSAPGRDRNIQYF. Using reference TRBV9 and TRBJ2-4 for the parts outside the CDR3, the full variable domain is DSGVTQTPKHLITATGQRVTLRCSPRSGDLSVYWYQQSLDQGLQFLIQYYNGEERAKGNILERFSAQQFPDLHSELNLSSLELGDSALYFCASSAPGRDRNIQYFGAGTRLSVL.

The chain couples TRBV6-5 to TRBJ2-5; unclear D gene. V shed 0 bases and J shed 0 bases, with 11 bases lying between them. This CDR3 is 16 amino acids long. The germline V gene has CDR1 MNHEY and CDR2 SVGAGI. CDR3 loop: CASSYSIGANQETQYF. CDR3 DNA sequence: TGTGCCAGCAGTTACTCGATAGGAGCAAACCAAGAGACCCAGTACTTC.

V and J are TRBV10-2 and TRBJ2-1; 7 bases align to TRBD1. The CDR3 has 12 amino acids. V was clipped by 5 bases and J by 7 bases; unmatched bases: 2. The germline V gene has CDR1 WSHSY and CDR2 SAAADI. CDR3 in amino acids: CASSPTGNEQFF. The CDR3 DNA is TGCGCCAGCAGTCCGACAGGGAATGAGCAGTTCTTC.

This clone was counted only a few times. The chain carries TRBV6-5 and TRBJ2-5; D unclear. This CDR3 is built from 15 residues. V was trimmed by 2 bases and J by 2 bases, leaving 12 bases between them. From germline, CDR1 is MNHEY and CDR2 SVGAGI. This CDR3 is CASSYGWSSQETQYF. CDR3 in DNA: TGTGCCAGCAGTTACGGGTGGAGCAGTCAAGAGACCCAGTACTTC.

The V call is TRBV5-1, the J call TRBJ2-7; TRBD1 aligns across 8 bases. Germline lookup yields CDR1 SGHRS and CDR2 YFSETQ. The ends lost 1 base at V and 5 bases at J; junction bases unmatched: 8. CDR3 length equals 15 residues. The CDR3, as DNA: TGCGCCAGCAGCTTGTTTGGACAGGGTGTAAACGAGCAGTACTTC. It encodes CASSLFGQGVNEQYF.

This chain links TRBV7-2 with TRBJ2-1; TRBD2 matches 7 bases. Germline CDR1 is SGHTA and CDR2 is FQGNSA. The CDR3 runs 15 residues. The junction had 1 base not matched to a gene; V was cut back by 1 base and J by 1 base. This chain's CDR3 is CASSLVSGSYNEQFF. The CDR3 region has the DNA TGTGCCAGCAGCTTAGTTAGCGGGTCCTACAATGAGCAGTTCTTC.

The chain uses TRBV5-1 and TRBJ2-1, with TRBD1 identical over 7 bases. This CDR3 contains 16 residues. The V gene's germline CDR1 is SGHRS and CDR2 YFSETQ. The ends lost 4 bases at V and 5 bases at J; junction bases unmatched: 12. The CDR3 is CASSGLRGTANNEQFF. CDR3 in DNA: TGCGCCAGCAGCGGATTACGAGGGACAGCGAACAATGAGCAGTTCTTC.